The rows below give T cell receptor beta chains drawn from one sample of a study of cytomegalovirus exposure and HLA in healthy donors. Using immunoSEQ multiplex PCR, the repertoire was profiled, and TCRdb retains in-frame clones only, with some absent. The sample lists 130,000 or so clones; roughly 80% were seen once. The sequenced sample was PBMCs. These receptors were obtained from a female donor in good health and CMV-seronegative. Both conserved end residues are part of each CDR3. Each record gives: V gene, J gene, clone size, D gene, CDR3 DNA, CDR3 protein. A D gene is named only where the DNA matches it firmly. Expanded clones are given a class, and other clones once, few, many or no size at all.

v_gene: TRBV21-1
j_gene: TRBJ2-1
abundance: -
d_gene: -
CDR3nt: TGTGCCAGCAGCCCGAGACAGGGGGGAAATGAGCAGTTCTTC
CDR3aa: CASSPRQGGNEQFF

v_gene: TRBV5-6
j_gene: TRBJ2-5
abundance: -
d_gene: TRBD1
CDR3nt: TGTGCCAGCAGCCCCCTGATAGGACAGGGGGCTAGGGAGACCCAGTACTTC
CDR3aa: CASSPLIGQGARETQYF

v_gene: TRBV6-5
j_gene: TRBJ1-5
abundance: -
d_gene: -
CDR3nt: TGTGCCAGCAGTCCGGAGAATAGCAATCAGCCCCAGCATTTT
CDR3aa: CASSPENSNQPQHF

v_gene: TRBV4-2
j_gene: TRBJ2-5
abundance: -
d_gene: TRBD2
CDR3nt: TGTGCCAGCAGCCACCGGGGGGGGACCCAGTACTTC
CDR3aa: CASSHRGGTQYF

v_gene: TRBV19
j_gene: TRBJ2-1
abundance: -
d_gene: TRBD2
CDR3nt: TGTGCCAGTAGTATGTCAGCGGGAGGCTTGAATGAGCAGTTCTTC
CDR3aa: CASSMSAGGLNEQFF

v_gene: TRBV29-1
j_gene: TRBJ2-5
abundance: -
d_gene: -
CDR3nt: TGCAGCGTTGAACTCGCTGAGGCCCAAGAGACCCAGTACTTC
CDR3aa: CSVELAEAQETQYF

v_gene: TRBV5-6
j_gene: TRBJ2-7
abundance: -
d_gene: -
CDR3nt: TGTGCCAGCAGCTTGGAACAGGGTCGCGTTTACGAGCAGTACTTC
CDR3aa: CASSLEQGRVYEQYF

v_gene: TRBV2
j_gene: TRBJ2-1
abundance: -
d_gene: -
CDR3nt: TGTGCCAGCAGGGGGAGTAATGAGCAGTTCTTC
CDR3aa: CASRGSNEQFF

v_gene: TRBV9
j_gene: TRBJ2-2
abundance: -
d_gene: TRBD2
CDR3nt: TGTGCCAGCAGCGTTGGCGGGAGGGCCCCCGGGGAGCTGTTTTTT
CDR3aa: CASSVGGRAPGELFF

v_gene: TRBV11-3
j_gene: TRBJ1-1
abundance: -
d_gene: TRBD1
CDR3nt: TGTGCCAGCAGCTCCGCCCGACAGGGACACACTGAAGCTTTCTTT
CDR3aa: CASSSARQGHTEAFF

v_gene: TRBV5-6
j_gene: TRBJ2-2
abundance: once
d_gene: TRBD1
CDR3nt: TGTGCCAGCAGCGACAGGGCCGGGGAGCTGTTTTTT
CDR3aa: CASSDRAGELFF

v_gene: TRBV6-1
j_gene: TRBJ2-7
abundance: -
d_gene: TRBD1
CDR3nt: TGTGCCAGCAGATGGGACAGGGAATCCTACGAGCAGTACTTC
CDR3aa: CASRWDRESYEQYF

v_gene: TRBV7-2
j_gene: TRBJ1-2
abundance: -
d_gene: -
CDR3nt: TGTGCCAGCAGCTTCTCTAACTATGGCTACACCTTC
CDR3aa: CASSFSNYGYTF

v_gene: TRBV7-8
j_gene: TRBJ2-7
abundance: -
d_gene: TRBD2
CDR3nt: TGTGCCAGCAGCCCAGAAGGGACTAGCGCTTACGAGCAGTACTTC
CDR3aa: CASSPEGTSAYEQYF

v_gene: TRBV7-2
j_gene: TRBJ2-3
abundance: -
d_gene: -
CDR3nt: TGTGCCAGCAGCTTACAACAGGACACAGATACGCAGTATTTT
CDR3aa: CASSLQQDTDTQYF

v_gene: TRBV7-2
j_gene: TRBJ2-3
abundance: -
d_gene: -
CDR3nt: TGTGCCAGCAGGCCTGGGGGCTTAAGCACAGATACGCAGTATTTT
CDR3aa: CASRPGGLSTDTQYF

v_gene: TRBV7-9
j_gene: TRBJ1-2
abundance: -
d_gene: -
CDR3nt: TGTGCCAGCAGCAACAAACAGGGAAGGAATGGCTACACCTTC
CDR3aa: CASSNKQGRNGYTF

v_gene: TRBV2
j_gene: TRBJ1-5
abundance: -
d_gene: -
CDR3nt: TGTGCCAGCAGCACGGGCACGGGACAGCCCCAGCATTTT
CDR3aa: CASSTGTGQPQHF

v_gene: TRBV5-1
j_gene: TRBJ1-2
abundance: few
d_gene: -
CDR3nt: TGCGCCAGCAGCCCTCAAAGGGGCTATGGCTACACCTTC
CDR3aa: CASSPQRGYGYTF

v_gene: TRBV4-3
j_gene: TRBJ2-5
abundance: -
d_gene: TRBD2
CDR3nt: TGCGCCAGCAGCGCCTCAGCCGCTAGCGGGAGGGCCGGAGAGACCCAGTACTTC
CDR3aa: CASSASAASGRAGETQYF

v_gene: TRBV6-1
j_gene: TRBJ1-1
abundance: once
d_gene: -
CDR3nt: TGTGCCAGCAGTGCAGGGGATTCGGACACTGAAGCTTTCTTT
CDR3aa: CASSAGDSDTEAFF

v_gene: TRBV14
j_gene: TRBJ2-7
abundance: -
d_gene: TRBD1
CDR3nt: TGTGCCAGCAGCCACCCTCCGGGACAGTACACCTACGAGCAGTACTTC
CDR3aa: CASSHPPGQYTYEQYF

v_gene: TRBV7-2
j_gene: TRBJ1-2
abundance: few
d_gene: TRBD1
CDR3nt: TGTGCCAGCAGCTCGGCCTACAGGGGCCATGGCTACACCTTC
CDR3aa: CASSSAYRGHGYTF

v_gene: TRBV5-5
j_gene: TRBJ2-7
abundance: -
d_gene: -
CDR3nt: TGTGCCAGCAGCTGGGCAACCGGCGAGCAGTACTTC
CDR3aa: CASSWATGEQYF

v_gene: TRBV27
j_gene: TRBJ2-7
abundance: once
d_gene: TRBD1
CDR3nt: TGTGCCAGCAGTTTTGGACAGGGGGTACACGAGCAGTACTTC
CDR3aa: CASSFGQGVHEQYF

v_gene: TRBV18
j_gene: TRBJ2-2
abundance: few
d_gene: -
CDR3nt: TGTGCCAGCTCACTACCCCCTAACACCGGGGAGCTGTTTTTT
CDR3aa: CASSLPPNTGELFF

v_gene: TRBV9
j_gene: TRBJ2-3
abundance: -
d_gene: -
CDR3nt: TGTGCCAGCAGCGTAGTGGCTGAAGGAGACACAGATACGCAGTATTTT
CDR3aa: CASSVVAEGDTDTQYF

v_gene: TRBV5-4
j_gene: TRBJ2-2
abundance: once
d_gene: TRBD2
CDR3nt: TGTGCCAGCAGCGAGGGACTAGCGAACGGGGAGCTGTTTTTT
CDR3aa: CASSEGLANGELFF

v_gene: TRBV5-1
j_gene: TRBJ2-1
abundance: -
d_gene: TRBD1
CDR3nt: TGCGCCAGCAGCGTAACAGGGGGCTCCTACAATGAGCAGTTCTTC
CDR3aa: CASSVTGGSYNEQFF

v_gene: TRBV9
j_gene: TRBJ1-6
abundance: -
d_gene: -
CDR3nt: TGTGCCAGCAGCGTACGGTCAGGGCACGGTTCACCCCTCCACTTT
CDR3aa: CASSVRSGHGSPLHF

v_gene: TRBV4-3
j_gene: TRBJ2-1
abundance: -
d_gene: TRBD2
CDR3nt: TGCGCCAGCAGCCAAGATACGCTAGCGGCCTACAATGAGCAGTTCTTC
CDR3aa: CASSQDTLAAYNEQFF

v_gene: TRBV9
j_gene: TRBJ1-1
abundance: -
d_gene: -
CDR3nt: TGTGCCAGCAGCGCCCAGGGGTACACTGAAGCTTTCTTT
CDR3aa: CASSAQGYTEAFF

v_gene: TRBV27
j_gene: TRBJ2-5
abundance: once
d_gene: TRBD2
CDR3nt: TGTGCCAGCAGTTTCCGAAAACTAGCGAGAAGCGTAGAGACCCAGTACTTC
CDR3aa: CASSFRKLARSVETQYF

v_gene: TRBV5-1
j_gene: TRBJ2-7
abundance: -
d_gene: TRBD2
CDR3nt: TGCGCCAGCAGCTTGGGGGGGAGCGGGACCTACGAGCAGTACTTC
CDR3aa: CASSLGGSGTYEQYF

v_gene: TRBV5-8
j_gene: TRBJ1-1
abundance: -
d_gene: TRBD1
CDR3nt: TGTGCCAGCAGCTGGGACAGGGGAAACACTGAAGCTTTCTTT
CDR3aa: CASSWDRGNTEAFF

v_gene: TRBV4-3
j_gene: TRBJ1-1
abundance: -
d_gene: -
CDR3nt: TGCGCCAGCAGCCAGGAGTGGGACACTGAAGCTTTCTTT
CDR3aa: CASSQEWDTEAFF

v_gene: TRBV2
j_gene: TRBJ1-1
abundance: once
d_gene: -
CDR3nt: TGTGCCAGCATCCTTTGGACAGTCTTGAACACTGAAGCTTTCTTT
CDR3aa: CASILWTVLNTEAFF

v_gene: TRBV27
j_gene: TRBJ2-7
abundance: -
d_gene: TRBD2
CDR3nt: TGTGCCAGCGGGGGACTAGCGGGAGTATACGAGCAGTACTTC
CDR3aa: CASGGLAGVYEQYF

v_gene: TRBV6-1
j_gene: TRBJ1-2
abundance: -
d_gene: -
CDR3nt: TGTGCCAGCAGTGCCCAGGGGAACTATGGCTACACCTTC
CDR3aa: CASSAQGNYGYTF

v_gene: TRBV28
j_gene: TRBJ2-7
abundance: -
d_gene: TRBD2
CDR3nt: TGTGCCAGCAGTCCCAGCGGGAGTGGATCCTACGAGCAGTACTTC
CDR3aa: CASSPSGSGSYEQYF

v_gene: TRBV9
j_gene: TRBJ2-7
abundance: -
d_gene: TRBD1
CDR3nt: TGTGCCAGCAGCGTCGGACAGGGCTTAGTTTACGAGCAGTACTTC
CDR3aa: CASSVGQGLVYEQYF

v_gene: TRBV4-2
j_gene: TRBJ1-3
abundance: -
d_gene: -
CDR3nt: TGTGCCAGCAGCCAAGATTTACAGGGCCTCTCTGGAAACACCATATATTTT
CDR3aa: CASSQDLQGLSGNTIYF

v_gene: TRBV7-3
j_gene: TRBJ1-6
abundance: -
d_gene: -
CDR3nt: TGTGCCAGCAGCTTAAATGCGAATACACCCCTCCACTTT
CDR3aa: CASSLNANTPLHF

v_gene: TRBV11-2
j_gene: TRBJ2-1
abundance: -
d_gene: -
CDR3nt: TGTGCCAGCAGCTTAGTCGGTTTGGGTGCTAGCTCCTACAATGAGCAGTTCTTC
CDR3aa: CASSLVGLGASSYNEQFF

v_gene: TRBV30
j_gene: TRBJ1-3
abundance: -
d_gene: -
CDR3nt: TGTGCCTGGAGTGGTCCAGGGGACTCTGGAAACACCATATATTTT
CDR3aa: CAWSGPGDSGNTIYF

v_gene: TRBV28
j_gene: TRBJ1-4
abundance: -
d_gene: TRBD1
CDR3nt: TGTGCCAGCAGTCCCCGGGGACAGGGCATCGAAAAACTGTTTTTT
CDR3aa: CASSPRGQGIEKLFF

v_gene: TRBV11-3
j_gene: TRBJ2-7
abundance: -
d_gene: -
CDR3nt: TGTGCCAGCAGCTTAGGGAGAGGAACCTACGAGCAGTACTTC
CDR3aa: CASSLGRGTYEQYF

v_gene: TRBV29-1
j_gene: TRBJ2-3
abundance: -
d_gene: TRBD2
CDR3nt: TGCAGCGTGCGGGAGGGAAGAGATACGCAGTATTTT
CDR3aa: CSVREGRDTQYF

v_gene: TRBV19
j_gene: TRBJ1-2
abundance: few
d_gene: TRBD1
CDR3nt: TGTGCCAGTACCTTGACAGGGGATGGCTATGGCTACACCTTC
CDR3aa: CASTLTGDGYGYTF

v_gene: TRBV7-2
j_gene: TRBJ1-3
abundance: -
d_gene: -
CDR3nt: TGTGCCAGCAGCTTAACTCCCACATCGACAGGAAACACCATATATTTT
CDR3aa: CASSLTPTSTGNTIYF

v_gene: TRBV7-2
j_gene: TRBJ1-1
abundance: once
d_gene: -
CDR3nt: TGTGCCAGCAGCCCCGCTGGGCATGAAGCTTTCTTT
CDR3aa: CASSPAGHEAFF

v_gene: TRBV7-2
j_gene: TRBJ2-7
abundance: -
d_gene: TRBD2
CDR3nt: TGTGCCAGCAGCTTCGCTCTAGCGGGAGGGGGCGAGCAGTACTTC
CDR3aa: CASSFALAGGGEQYF

v_gene: TRBV5-1
j_gene: TRBJ2-3
abundance: -
d_gene: -
CDR3nt: TGCGCCAGCAGCCCCTTTCTAGGTTACACAGATACGCAGTATTTT
CDR3aa: CASSPFLGYTDTQYF

v_gene: TRBV30
j_gene: TRBJ2-5
abundance: -
d_gene: -
CDR3nt: TGTGCCTGGAGTGTGGGGAGGGAGACCCAGTACTTC
CDR3aa: CAWSVGRETQYF

v_gene: TRBV6-1
j_gene: TRBJ1-4
abundance: -
d_gene: TRBD1
CDR3nt: TGTGCCAGCAGTGTGGGACAGGGAAATGAAAAACTGTTTTTT
CDR3aa: CASSVGQGNEKLFF

v_gene: TRBV28
j_gene: TRBJ2-1
abundance: -
d_gene: -
CDR3nt: TGTGCCAGCAGTTTGGCTGTTGAATACAATGAGCAGTTCTTC
CDR3aa: CASSLAVEYNEQFF

v_gene: TRBV5-4
j_gene: TRBJ2-2
abundance: -
d_gene: TRBD1
CDR3nt: TGTGCCAGCAGCGAGACAGGGCGAAAGAACACCGGGGAGCTGTTTTTT
CDR3aa: CASSETGRKNTGELFF

v_gene: TRBV27
j_gene: TRBJ2-5
abundance: -
d_gene: -
CDR3nt: TGTGCCAGCAGTTCCAGGGTTAGGGAGACCCAGTACTTC
CDR3aa: CASSSRVRETQYF

v_gene: TRBV9
j_gene: TRBJ2-6
abundance: -
d_gene: TRBD1
CDR3nt: TGTGCCAGCAGCGGGACAGGTCACTCTGGGGCCAACGTCCTGACTTTC
CDR3aa: CASSGTGHSGANVLTF

v_gene: TRBV19
j_gene: TRBJ1-4
abundance: -
d_gene: -
CDR3nt: TGTGCCAGTAGAAAGGGGGCTAATGAAAAACTGTTTTTT
CDR3aa: CASRKGANEKLFF